This T cell receptor beta chain was profiled in a study of blood T cell repertoires in COVID-19. Method: immunoSEQ multiplex PCR; TCRdb's copy keeps in-frame clones and lacks some. The sample includes more than 40,000 clones, 84% of them seen just once. V dropped 6 bases and J dropped 2; count of bases not matched to a gene: 9. CDR1 is SQVTM, CDR2 ANQGSEA, per germline. This CDR3 has 14 amino acids. Sequenced material: peripheral blood. This sequence joins TRBV29-1 and TRBJ2-5, with TRBD1 identical over 7 bases. The sequence was obtained from a man in his forties or fifties with acute or convalescent COVID-19. CDR3 nucleotides: TGCAGCGTCACCAGAAAGGACAGGCAAGAGACCCAGTACTTC. Protein: CSVTRKDRQETQYF.